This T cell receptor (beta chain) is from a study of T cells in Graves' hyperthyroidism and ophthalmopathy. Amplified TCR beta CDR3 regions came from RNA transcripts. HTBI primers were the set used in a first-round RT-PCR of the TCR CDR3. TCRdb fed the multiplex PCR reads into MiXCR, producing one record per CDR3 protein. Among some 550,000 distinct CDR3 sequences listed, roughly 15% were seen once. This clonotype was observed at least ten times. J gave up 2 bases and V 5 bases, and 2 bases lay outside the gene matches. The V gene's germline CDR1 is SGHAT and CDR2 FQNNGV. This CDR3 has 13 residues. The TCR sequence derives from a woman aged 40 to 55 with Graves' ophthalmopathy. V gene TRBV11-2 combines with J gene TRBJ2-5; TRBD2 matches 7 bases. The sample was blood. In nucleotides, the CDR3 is TGTGCCAGCAGCCGGGACTATCAAGAGACCCAGTACTTC. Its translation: CASSRDYQETQYF.